A selection of T cell receptor beta chains follows, all from one sample in a study of T cells in Graves' hyperthyroidism and ophthalmopathy. Each CDR3 protein gets one entry after TCRdb re-called the multiplex PCR reads with MiXCR. The table records around 190,000 distinct CDR3 sequences, more than 15% of them present only once. The specimen sequenced was blood. The receptors come from a woman between 50 and 59 years old with Graves' hyperthyroidism. Both conserved end residues are part of each CDR3. D genes are given only for firm matches. A clone size is listed for some rows: how often the clone was seen (once, few, many), or a class if it is expanded.

D gene,J gene,V gene,clone size,CDR3 protein,CDR3 DNA
TRBD1,TRBJ1-1,TRBV11-2,-,CASSERTGKGTEAFF,TGTGCCAGCAGCGAGAGGACAGGGAAGGGCACTGAAGCTTTCTTT
-,TRBJ2-2,TRBV27,-,CASSSQLKRKTGELFF,TGTGCCAGCAGTTCTCAATTAAAGCGGAAAACCGGGGAGCTGTTTTTT
-,TRBJ1-2,TRBV12-3/TRBV12-4,many,CASSLQPSYGYTF,TGTGCCAGCAGCTTACAGCCCTCCTATGGCTACACCTTC
-,TRBJ1-2,TRBV6-1,many,CASGPSGVNYGYTF,TGTGCCAGCGGCCCCTCAGGCGTTAACTATGGCTACACCTTC
TRBD1,TRBJ1-1,TRBV19,few,CASKTGQGGFSEAFF,TGTGCCAGCAAAACCGGACAGGGCGGTTTTTCTGAAGCTTTCTTT
TRBD2,TRBJ2-3,TRBV29-1,few,CSVRTSGRLGTQYF,TGCAGCGTCCGGACTAGCGGGCGCCTCGGTACGCAGTATTTT
TRBD2,TRBJ2-1,TRBV11-2,-,CASLRTSGYNEQFF,TGTGCCAGCTTAAGGACTAGCGGCTACAATGAGCAGTTCTTC
-,TRBJ1-5,TRBV2,many,CASSDPPGAFGQPQHF,TGTGCCAGCAGTGATCCCCCCGGGGCATTCGGTCAGCCCCAGCATTTT
-,TRBJ1-5,TRBV3-1,-,CASSQASKSQPQHF,TGTGCCAGCAGCCAAGCCTCTAAGTCTCAGCCCCAGCATTTT
-,TRBJ1-2,TRBV6-1,many,CASGDGEGNYGYTF,TGTGCCAGCGGGGACGGTGAAGGGAACTATGGCTACACCTTC
-,TRBJ2-7,TRBV5-1,many,CASSREHLGAGGVHEQYF,TGCGCCAGCAGCCGGGAGCACCTGGGTGCAGGAGGGGTACACGAGCAGTACTTC
-,TRBJ2-7,TRBV12-3/TRBV12-4,once,CASSQVALSYEQYF,TGTGCCAGCAGCCAGGTGGCCCTCTCCTACGAGCAGTACTTC
TRBD1,TRBJ2-7,TRBV5-1,many,CASSSPTVFRDRGREQYF,TGCGCCAGCAGCTCCCCTACCGTTTTCCGGGACAGGGGGCGCGAGCAGTACTTC
TRBD1,TRBJ1-2,TRBV9,many,CASSTPGQEGYGYTF,TGTGCCAGCAGCACGCCGGGACAGGAAGGGTATGGCTACACCTTC
TRBD1,TRBJ1-1,TRBV2,-,CASSPPPDRGPTEAFF,TGTGCCAGCAGTCCACCTCCGGACAGGGGGCCCACTGAAGCTTTCTTT
TRBD1,TRBJ1-2,TRBV20-1,-,CSAWTGRGYTF,TGCAGTGCTTGGACAGGGAGAGGCTACACCTTC
-,TRBJ1-2,TRBV24-1,many,CATSDIGYGYTF,TGTGCCACCAGTGATATTGGGTATGGCTACACCTTC
TRBD1,TRBJ2-7,TRBV27,many,CASSWGTGGASYEQYF,TGTGCCAGCAGTTGGGGGACAGGGGGCGCTTCCTACGAGCAGTACTTC
TRBD1,TRBJ2-1,TRBV11-3,many,CASSLRGAGGHNEQFF,TGTGCCAGCAGCCTTCGTGGGGCAGGGGGCCACAATGAGCAGTTCTTC
-,TRBJ1-2,TRBV5-1,many,CASSFEGSPYGYTF,TGCGCCAGCAGCTTTGAGGGGTCCCCCTATGGCTACACCTTC
-,TRBJ1-2,TRBV20-1,many,CSARKPYGYTF,TGCAGTGCTCGTAAGCCCTATGGCTACACCTTC
-,TRBJ1-5,TRBV6-1,few,CASRGGANQPQHF,TGTGCCAGCAGGGGGGGTGCCAATCAGCCCCAGCATTTT
-,TRBJ1-1,TRBV3-1,few,CASSRGGNRGNTEAFF,TGTGCCAGCAGCCGCGGGGGTAATCGGGGGAACACTGAAGCTTTCTTT
-,TRBJ1-1,TRBV24-1,-,CATSVRADTEAFF,TGTGCCACCAGTGTCAGGGCGGACACTGAAGCTTTCTTT
-,TRBJ2-5,TRBV10-3,many,CAISEPRGSLKETQYF,TGTGCCATCAGTGAGCCTCGGGGTTCCCTCAAAGAGACCCAGTACTTC
-,TRBJ2-5,TRBV18,few,CASSPGQKETQYF,TGTGCCAGCTCACCCGGCCAGAAAGAGACCCAGTACTTC